This passage covers 32 T cell receptor beta chains from one sample sequenced in a study of control samples from healthy donors and cancer patients. TCRdb's table, derived via immunoSEQ multiplex PCR, lists solely in-frame clones and lacks some. The table has around 110,000 clones, 93% seen once. The sample was blood. The receptors were sampled from a man aged 25 to 45 in good health.

The chain has TRBV9 and TRBJ2-1; D may be TRBD2 (7 bases). From germline, CDR1 is SGDLS and CDR2 YYNGEE. The CDR3 extends over 18 amino acids. The germline V and J ends were trimmed by 1 base and 4 bases, with 21 bases remaining between them. The CDR3: CASSVQARGGGPYNEQFF. As DNA, the CDR3 is TGTGCCAGCAGCGTACAGGCAAGGGGCGGGGGCCCTTACAATGAGCAGTTCTTC.

The rearrangement joins TRBV20-1 to TRBJ1-2; TRBD1 matches at 7 bases. Germline V gene lookup returns CDR1 DFQATT and CDR2 SNEGSKA (reference sequence). The CDR3 is made up of 14 amino acids. V trimming: 3 bases; J trimming: 9 bases; junction bases outside the gene matches: 13. CDR3 sequence reads: CSASYPGGAARYTF. CDR3 coding DNA: TGCAGTGCTAGTTACCCAGGGGGAGCGGCGCGCTACACCTTC.

The V gene is TRBV5-1, the J gene TRBJ2-3; TRBD2 aligns across 14 bases. Germline CDR1 reads SGHRS; CDR2 reads YFSETQ. J lost 2 bases, V lost 2 bases, and 10 bases had no gene match. CDR3 length equals 19 residues. CDR3: CASSFPGLAGALPTDTQYF. As DNA, the CDR3 is TGCGCCAGCAGCTTCCCGGGACTAGCGGGGGCCCTACCCACAGATACGCAGTATTTT. The whole variable domain, remainder taken from reference TRBV5-1 and TRBJ2-3, is KAGVTQTPRYLIKTRGQQVTLSCSPISGHRSVSWYQQTPGQGLQFLFEYFSETQRNKGNFPGRFSGRQFSNSRSEMNVSTLELGDSALYLCASSFPGLAGALPTDTQYFGPGTRLTVL.

The J gene is TRBJ1-1, the V gene TRBV5-1, with D uncertain. The CDR3 totals 13 residues. V was clipped by 4 bases and J by 5 bases, with 12 bases between them. In germline, CDR1 is SGHRS, CDR2 YFSETQ. The CDR3 DNA follows: TGCGCCAGCAGCCGGGCCCAACAAACTGAAGCTTTCTTT. Translating gives CASSRAQQTEAFF.

V usage is TRBV29-1 and J usage is TRBJ1-2, with 7 bases that match TRBD1. The ends lost 6 bases at V and 4 bases at J; junction bases unmatched: 2. Per the germline V gene, CDR1 is SQVTM and CDR2 is ANQGSEA. The CDR3 contains 11 residues. The chain's CDR3 is CSVGQSYGYTF. The CDR3 nucleotides are TGCAGCGTGGGACAGAGCTATGGCTACACCTTC.

The chain has TRBV6-4 and TRBJ1-5, with 7 bases lining up with TRBD1. This CDR3 contains 15 residues. Germline assignment: CDR1 MRHNA and CDR2 SNTAGT. The junction had 5 bases not matched to a gene; V was cut back by 5 bases and J by 1 base. The CDR3 bases are TGTGCCAGCAGTCCAGGGGGAGGGAGCAATCAGCCCCAGCATTTT. This codes for CASSPGGGSNQPQHF.

V usage is TRBV27 and J usage is TRBJ1-5; the match to TRBD1 covers 7 bases. Trimming took 5 bases from V and 1 from J; bases not matched to a gene: 8. In germline, CDR1 is MNHEY, CDR2 SMNVEV (reference sequence). The CDR3 runs to 16 residues. As DNA, the CDR3 is TGTGCCAGCAGTCCCTCCCAGGGGGAGAGCAATCAGCCCCAGCATTTT. It yields the protein CASSPSQGESNQPQHF.

This chain uses TRBV18 with TRBJ2-2, with 10 positions matching TRBD2. The germline V gene has CDR1 KGHSH and CDR2 LQKENI. This CDR3 comprises 17 residues. V lost 6 bases, J lost 7 bases, and 14 bases stayed unmatched. The CDR3 loop is CASSIFPPGLAHGELFF. The CDR3, as DNA: TGTGCCAGCTCCATATTCCCTCCGGGACTAGCGCACGGGGAGCTGTTTTTT.

The genes are TRBV5-1 and TRBJ1-2; weak D call: TRBD1 (5 bases). Trimming pared 2 bases from V and 8 bases from J, leaving 16 bases between. Germline CDR1 reads SGHRS; CDR2 reads YFSETQ. This CDR3 spans 14 amino acids. The chain's CDR3 is CASSLKAGLGGYTF. In DNA form, the CDR3 reads TGCGCCAGCAGCTTAAAAGCAGGGTTGGGGGGCTACACCTTC.

V and J are TRBV19 and TRBJ1-3, with D hard to call. Germline-derived CDR1 and CDR2 are LNHDA and SQIVND (reference sequence). Trimming shortened V by 10 bases and J by 0 bases, and 16 bases separated the two germline ends. The CDR3 loop spans 15 amino acids. The CDR3 DNA reads TGTGCCACCGAACGGCGACGAAGCTCTGGAAACACCATATATTTT. Encoded protein: CATERRRSSGNTIYF.

This chain connects TRBV10-1 to TRBJ1-1; D unresolved. V lost 7 bases and J lost 0, with 18 bases in between. CDR3 length equals 16 residues. The germline CDR1 and CDR2 sequences are WNHNN and SYGVQD (reference sequence). CDR3 bases: TGCGCCAGCACCAGAGGGAGGGTCTCGATGAACACTGAAGCTTTCTTT. It codes for CASTRGRVSMNTEAFF.

The gene calls are TRBV3-1 (or the pseudogene TRBV3-2) and TRBJ2-4; 9 nucleotides align to TRBD2. The junction had 24 bases not matched to a gene; V was cut back by 0 bases and J by 3 bases. Germline V lookup: CDR1 LGHDT, CDR2 YNNKEL (reference sequence). The CDR3 is 23 residues long. The CDR3 DNA reads as TGTGCCAGCAGCCAAGAATCTCGGGTAGATTGGCGGGGGGGCCAACGGGACAAAAACATTCAGTACTTC. Translation: CASSQESRVDWRGGQRDKNIQYF.

This chain connects TRBV2 to TRBJ1-1; D is uncertain. This CDR3 region has 13 residues. Trimming took off 6 bases at V and 1 base at J, with 9 bases between the two ends. Germline-derived CDR1 and CDR2 are SNHLY and FYNNEI. This CDR3 is CASRATTNTEAFF. CDR3 sequence (DNA): TGTGCCAGCAGAGCAACAACGAACACTGAAGCTTTCTTT.

V and J are TRBV16 and TRBJ1-3; D uncertain. Germline assignment: CDR1 KGHSY and CDR2 FQNENV. Trimming left V 3 bases short and J 3 bases short, with 12 bases between. The CDR3 runs 15 residues. The CDR3 DNA reads TGTGCCAGCAGCCACTTCGGGTTCGATGGAAACACCATATATTTT. Its translation is CASSHFGFDGNTIYF.

The V and J genes are TRBV12-3 or TRBV12-4 and TRBJ2-7; D gene ambiguous. The CDR3 loop spans 12 amino acids. The germline V and J ends were trimmed by 6 bases and 6 bases, with 12 bases remaining between them. DNA of the CDR3: TGTGCCAGCAGATCCCGACTGGGCGAGCAGTACTTC. This encodes CASRSRLGEQYF.

The genes are TRBV11-2 and TRBJ2-3; D remains unclear. Germline V lookup: CDR1 SGHAT, CDR2 FQNNGV. V lost 3 bases and J 2 bases, leaving 9 bases between the germline ends. The CDR3 sequence is 14 residues long. The CDR3 here is CASSFEGDTDTQYF. The DNA for the CDR3 is TGTGCCAGCAGCTTCGAAGGTGACACAGATACGCAGTATTTT.

This chain links TRBV6-2 or TRBV6-3 with TRBJ1-1; possible D gene TRBD1, 6 bases. Germline V gene lookup returns CDR1 MNHEY and CDR2 SVGEGT. This CDR3 contains 14 residues. The ends were cut back, 0 bases at V and 4 bases at J, with 9 bases in the middle. CDR3 DNA: TGTGCCAGCAGTTACTCGGGGGGGCTCACTGAAGCTTTCTTT. This gives the protein CASSYSGGLTEAFF.

The chain uses TRBV28 and TRBJ2-1; D perhaps matches TRBD1 (5 bases). Germline V CDR1 and CDR2: MDHEN, SYDVKM. The CDR3 contains 14 residues. V lost 3 bases and J 4 bases, leaving 10 bases between the germline ends. The CDR3 region is CASSLTRTYNEQFF. The CDR3 DNA follows: TGTGCCAGCAGTTTGACCCGGACATACAATGAGCAGTTCTTC.

The genes are TRBV6-5 and TRBJ1-2; 7 positions agree with TRBD1. CDR1 MNHEY and CDR2 SVGAGI come from the germline V gene. J gave up 6 bases and V 7 bases, and 14 bases lay outside the gene matches. The CDR3 spans 15 residues. CDR3 coding DNA: TGTGCCAGCATCCCTCGAGAGGGGGCTGCGAATGGCTACACCTTC. It yields the protein CASIPREGAANGYTF.

The CDR3 here is CASSPSRDRGNTEAFF. CDR3 nucleotides: TGTGCCAGCTCACCTTCCCGGGACAGGGGGAACACTGAAGCTTTCTTT. The J gene is TRBJ1-1, the V gene TRBV18; 10 positions match TRBD1. The ends lost 3 bases at V and 1 base at J; junction bases unmatched: 5. Germline CDR1 KGHSH, CDR2 LQKENI. The CDR3 is made up of 16 amino acids.

This rearrangement joins TRBV28 to TRBJ2-1, with D perhaps being TRBD1 or TRBD2 (5 bases each). Germline V gene data show CDR1 as MDHEN and CDR2 as SYDVKM. Deletions cut 2 bases from V and 0 bases from J, with 8 bases between. This CDR3 is 15 amino acids long. CDR3 loop: CASSLVGDSYNEQFF. The CDR3 DNA reads as TGTGCCAGCAGTTTAGTGGGGGACTCCTACAATGAGCAGTTCTTC. Based on the CDR3 plus reference TRBV28 and TRBJ2-1, the full variable domain is DVKVTQSSRYLVKRTGEKVFLECVQDMDHENMFWYRQDPGLGLRLIYFSYDVKMKEKGDIPEGYSVSREKKERFSLILESASTNQTSMYLCASSLVGDSYNEQFFGPGTRLTVL.

The CDR3 DNA follows: TGTGCCAGCAGCTTATCAGGAAGGGGAAGCAATCAGCCCCAGCATTTT. Translating it yields CASSLSGRGSNQPQHF. The V call is TRBV7-2, the J call TRBJ1-5; perhaps TRBD1 as D (5 bases). The germline V and J ends were trimmed by 2 bases and 1 base, with 12 bases remaining between them. CDR3 size: 16 residues. Germline assignment: CDR1 SGHTA and CDR2 FQGNSA. Variable domain in full (rest from reference TRBV7-2 and TRBJ1-5): GAGVSQSPSNKVTEKGKDVELRCDPISGHTALYWYRQSLGQGLEFLIYFQGNSAPDKSGLPSDRFSAERTGGSVSTLTIQRTQQEDSAVYLCASSLSGRGSNQPQHFGDGTRLSIL.

Only one count was recorded for this clone. This chain uses TRBV19 with TRBJ2-7, with 7 nucleotides matching TRBD1. The CDR3 has 13 amino acids. CDR1 and CDR2 (germline): LNHDA, SQIVND (reference sequence). V lost 2 bases to trimming and J lost 7 bases; unmatched junction nucleotides: 5. CDR3 in DNA: TGTGCCAGTAGTATAAACAGGGGTATGGAGCAGTACTTC. Protein: CASSINRGMEQYF.

In DNA form, the CDR3 reads TGTGCCAGCATGAGGGGGGGCTCCTACAATGAGCAGTTCTTC. Translated: CASMRGGSYNEQFF. V and J are TRBV25-1 and TRBJ2-1; D may be TRBD2 (7 bases). The germline V and J ends were trimmed by 7 bases and 0 bases, with 10 bases remaining between them. The length of the CDR3 is 14 residues. Germline CDR1 and CDR2: MGHDK and SYGVNS.

This chain connects TRBV7-7 to TRBJ2-3; D remains unclear. V lost 1 base and J lost 2, with 10 bases in between. Germline CDR1 reads SSHAT; CDR2 reads FNYEAQ (reference sequence). This CDR3 contains 15 residues. CDR3 region: CASSLELGSTDTQYF. In nucleotides, the CDR3 is TGTGCCAGCAGCTTAGAGCTCGGTTCCACAGATACGCAGTATTTT.

J is TRBJ2-5 and V is TRBV5-1; D not certain. Per germline, CDR1 SGHRS and CDR2 YFSETQ. Trimming cost V 0 bases and J 2 bases, with 11 bases left between them. This CDR3 region has 15 residues. CDR3 nucleotide sequence: TGCGCCAGCAGCTTGGTGGTGGCAGTGCAAGAGACCCAGTACTTC. Translation: CASSLVVAVQETQYF.

The rearrangement joins TRBV5-1 to TRBJ1-5; 9 bases agree with TRBD1. From germline, CDR1 is SGHRS and CDR2 YFSETQ. V trimming: 4 bases; J trimming: 4 bases; junction bases outside the gene matches: 6. This CDR3 is 15 amino acids long. CDR3 in DNA: TGCGCCAGCAGCCTTGGGACAGGGCCAAATCAGCCCCAGCATTTT. Encoded protein: CASSLGTGPNQPQHF.

The rearrangement links TRBV7-9 to TRBJ1-1, with a tentative D call TRBD1 (5 bases). V lost 3 bases and J 5 bases, leaving 22 bases between the germline ends. Per germline, CDR1 SEHNR and CDR2 FQNEAQ (reference sequence). The CDR3 spans 17 residues. The CDR3 sequence is CASSFTATGTGVTEAFF. In nucleotides, the CDR3 is TGTGCCAGCAGCTTTACAGCCACCGGGACCGGGGTTACTGAAGCTTTCTTT.

The V call is TRBV10-2, the J call TRBJ1-2; perhaps TRBD1 as D (5 bases). Germline CDR1 is WSHSY and CDR2 is SAAADI. This CDR3 has 16 amino acids. Trimming cost V 7 bases and J 0 bases, with 18 bases left between them. The CDR3 loop reads CASNSGRGLANYGYTF. The CDR3 DNA is TGCGCCAGCAATTCTGGACGGGGACTAGCTAACTATGGCTACACCTTC.

The rearrangement links TRBV19 to TRBJ1-3; the match to TRBD1 covers 8 bases. V lost 7 bases to trimming and J lost 3 bases; unmatched junction nucleotides: 17. The CDR3 covers 18 residues. CDR1 is LNHDA, CDR2 SQIVND, per germline (reference sequence). CDR3 residues: CASTFSQGGAFGGNTIYF. The CDR3, as DNA: TGTGCCAGTACTTTCTCACAGGGGGGGGCGTTCGGTGGAAACACCATATATTTT.

The chain is built from TRBV9 and TRBJ2-5; TRBD1 matches 10 bases. From germline, CDR1 is SGDLS and CDR2 YYNGEE. J lost 5 bases, V lost 0 bases, and 4 bases had no gene match. This CDR3 region has 15 residues. The chain's CDR3 is CASSVGQGAGETQYF. The CDR3 region has the DNA TGTGCCAGCAGCGTAGGACAGGGGGCTGGGGAGACCCAGTACTTC.

The sample holds a few counts of this clone. V gene TRBV24-1 combines with J gene TRBJ2-1; 12 bases agree with TRBD2. The trim removed 1 base at V and 10 bases at J, leaving 7 bases unmatched. Germline-derived CDR1 and CDR2 are KGHDR and SFDVKD. The CDR3 is 16 residues long. The CDR3 is CATSDFTSGGTGEQFF. The DNA for the CDR3 is TGTGCCACCAGTGATTTCACTAGCGGGGGGACGGGGGAGCAGTTCTTC.